This is a list of T cell receptor beta chains from one sample in a study of Ad26.COV2.S vaccination and SARS-CoV-2 variants. Sequenced by immunoSEQ multiplex PCR; TCRdb stores in-frame clones only, minus some. The profile shows roughly 500,000 clones, nearly 90% of them singletons. The sample consisted of peripheral blood, taken in a trial of Ad26.COV2.S vaccine versus placebo. The source is a person between 18 and 65 years old who received the Ad26.COV2.S COVID-19 vaccine or a placebo. Each CDR3 is given with its conserved first and last residue. A D gene is named only where the DNA matches it firmly. Clone size appears in some rows only: once, few, many, or a class for an expanded clone.

J gene: TRBJ1-3
V gene: TRBV30
D gene: TRBD1
clone size: .
CDR3 protein: CAWSLRMDGTGDFNTIYF
CDR3 DNA: TGTGCCTGGAGTCTACGGATGGATGGGACAGGGGATTTTAACACCATATATTTT

J gene: TRBJ2-1
V gene: TRBV5-1
D gene: TRBD2
clone size: .
CDR3 protein: CASSPSGRTYNEQFF
CDR3 DNA: TGCGCCAGCAGCCCTAGCGGGAGGACCTACAATGAGCAGTTCTTC

J gene: TRBJ1-4
V gene: TRBV4-3
D gene: TRBD1
clone size: .
CDR3 protein: CASSQDGRTGAGEKLFF
CDR3 DNA: TGCGCCAGCAGCCAAGATGGGCGGACAGGGGCGGGCGAAAAACTGTTTTTT

J gene: TRBJ1-6
V gene: TRBV12-2
D gene: .
clone size: .
CDR3 protein: CASRLVGVRNNSPLHF
CDR3 DNA: TGTGCAAGTCGCTTGGTGGGTGTTAGAAATAATTCACCCCTCCACTTT

J gene: TRBJ1-1
V gene: TRBV6-5
D gene: .
clone size: .
CDR3 protein: CASSFPDTEAFF
CDR3 DNA: TGTGCCAGCAGCTTCCCAGACACTGAAGCTTTCTTT

J gene: TRBJ1-4
V gene: TRBV6-2/TRBV6-3
D gene: .
clone size: .
CDR3 protein: CASSPDEEELFF
CDR3 DNA: TGTGCCAGCAGCCCGGATGAGGAGGAACTGTTTTTT

J gene: TRBJ2-3
V gene: TRBV7-8
D gene: .
clone size: .
CDR3 protein: CASRREGGTDTQYF
CDR3 DNA: TGTGCCAGCAGAAGAGAGGGGGGCACAGATACGCAGTATTTT

J gene: TRBJ2-5
V gene: TRBV5-1
D gene: .
clone size: .
CDR3 protein: CASSSNSDRTETQYF
CDR3 DNA: TGCGCCAGCAGCTCGAACTCCGACCGGACGGAGACCCAGTACTTC

J gene: TRBJ2-5
V gene: TRBV9
D gene: .
clone size: once
CDR3 protein: CASSVSRAQGRETQYF
CDR3 DNA: TGTGCCAGCAGCGTAAGTAGGGCGCAGGGGCGAGAGACCCAGTACTTC

J gene: TRBJ2-1
V gene: TRBV6-2/TRBV6-3
D gene: TRBD1
clone size: .
CDR3 protein: CASSKGQGDYNEQFF
CDR3 DNA: TGTGCCAGCAGTAAGGGACAGGGGGACTACAATGAGCAGTTCTTC

J gene: TRBJ2-3
V gene: TRBV7-3
D gene: .
clone size: .
CDR3 protein: CASSDWPNADTQYF
CDR3 DNA: TGTGCCAGCAGCGACTGGCCCAACGCAGATACGCAGTATTTT

J gene: TRBJ1-5
V gene: TRBV2
D gene: .
clone size: .
CDR3 protein: CASVRLAGNQPQHF
CDR3 DNA: TGTGCCAGCGTCAGGTTAGCGGGCAATCAGCCCCAGCATTTT

J gene: TRBJ2-2
V gene: TRBV2
D gene: TRBD1
clone size: .
CDR3 protein: CASIPDRGREGELFF
CDR3 DNA: TGTGCCAGCATTCCGGACAGGGGGCGAGAAGGGGAGCTGTTTTTT

J gene: TRBJ2-5
V gene: TRBV2
D gene: .
clone size: .
CDR3 protein: CASSRAGLGAKTQYF
CDR3 DNA: TGTGCCAGCAGTAGAGCGGGCCTCGGAGCAAAGACCCAGTACTTC

J gene: TRBJ1-2
V gene: TRBV5-6
D gene: .
clone size: .
CDR3 protein: CASSLPGRGFGYTF
CDR3 DNA: TGTGCCAGCAGCTTGCCCGGTAGGGGGTTTGGCTACACCTTC

J gene: TRBJ1-6
V gene: TRBV12-3/TRBV12-4
D gene: .
clone size: .
CDR3 protein: CASRLLRTPLHF
CDR3 DNA: TGTGCCAGCAGACTTCTCAGGACACCCCTCCACTTT

J gene: TRBJ1-1
V gene: TRBV5-1
D gene: .
clone size: .
CDR3 protein: CASSFLVNTEAFF
CDR3 DNA: TGCGCCAGCAGCTTTTTAGTGAACACTGAAGCTTTCTTT

J gene: TRBJ1-2
V gene: TRBV12-5
D gene: .
clone size: .
CDR3 protein: CASGLPTGRNYGYTF
CDR3 DNA: TGTGCTAGTGGTTTGCCCACGGGGCGCAACTATGGCTACACCTTC

J gene: TRBJ1-4
V gene: TRBV20-1
D gene: .
clone size: .
CDR3 protein: CSASSVGTKRF
CDR3 DNA: TGCAGTGCTAGTAGTGTCGGGACCAAGCGTTTT

J gene: TRBJ1-5
V gene: TRBV7-6
D gene: .
clone size: few
CDR3 protein: CASSLAPRDIYSNQPQHF
CDR3 DNA: TGTGCCAGCAGCTTAGCCCCCCGGGACATCTATAGCAATCAGCCCCAGCATTTT

J gene: TRBJ2-5
V gene: TRBV28
D gene: .
clone size: .
CDR3 protein: CASRRGGETQYF
CDR3 DNA: TGTGCCAGCCGGAGGGGCGGAGAGACCCAGTACTTC

J gene: TRBJ1-1
V gene: TRBV7-2
D gene: .
clone size: .
CDR3 protein: CASSLVTGIGTEAFF
CDR3 DNA: TGTGCCAGCAGCTTAGTCACAGGGATCGGCACTGAAGCTTTCTTT

J gene: TRBJ1-5
V gene: TRBV30
D gene: .
clone size: .
CDR3 protein: CAWSVLGSGEDQPQHF
CDR3 DNA: TGTGCCTGGAGTGTACTTGGATCAGGGGAAGATCAGCCCCAGCATTTT

J gene: TRBJ2-6
V gene: TRBV6-6
D gene: .
clone size: .
CDR3 protein: CASSRRDPSGANVLTF
CDR3 DNA: TGTGCCAGCTCCAGAAGAGACCCCTCTGGGGCCAACGTCCTGACTTTC

J gene: TRBJ2-3
V gene: TRBV5-4
D gene: .
clone size: .
CDR3 protein: CASSLRVTGSTDTQYF
CDR3 DNA: TGTGCCAGCAGCCTGAGGGTTACAGGTAGCACAGATACGCAGTATTTT

J gene: TRBJ2-2
V gene: TRBV14
D gene: TRBD2
clone size: .
CDR3 protein: CASSPEGLAFGTGELFF
CDR3 DNA: TGTGCCAGCAGCCCCGAAGGACTAGCATTCGGAACCGGGGAGCTGTTTTTT

J gene: TRBJ2-5
V gene: TRBV25-1
D gene: TRBD1
clone size: .
CDR3 protein: CASSRWTGGKETQYF
CDR3 DNA: TGTGCCAGCAGTCGGTGGACAGGGGGAAAAGAGACCCAGTACTTC

J gene: TRBJ1-2
V gene: TRBV4-3
D gene: .
clone size: .
CDR3 protein: CASSQEGSRGDGYTF
CDR3 DNA: TGCGCCAGCAGCCAAGAGGGCAGTAGGGGAGATGGCTACACCTTC

J gene: TRBJ1-1
V gene: TRBV6-2/TRBV6-3
D gene: TRBD1
clone size: .
CDR3 protein: CASSGQGARDTEAFF
CDR3 DNA: TGTGCCAGCAGCGGACAGGGGGCGCGGGACACTGAAGCTTTCTTT

J gene: TRBJ2-7
V gene: TRBV6-2/TRBV6-3
D gene: .
clone size: .
CDR3 protein: CASSDRSHRYEQYF
CDR3 DNA: TGTGCCAGCAGTGACAGATCCCATCGCTACGAGCAGTACTTC

J gene: TRBJ2-3
V gene: TRBV7-3
D gene: TRBD2
clone size: .
CDR3 protein: CASSLTSGGTPGTDTQYF
CDR3 DNA: TGTGCCAGCAGCCTGACTAGCGGGGGGACCCCTGGCACAGATACGCAGTATTTT

J gene: TRBJ1-1
V gene: TRBV7-9
D gene: .
clone size: once
CDR3 protein: CASSLGLGENTEAFF
CDR3 DNA: TGTGCCAGCAGCTTAGGACTGGGCGAGAACACTGAAGCTTTCTTT

J gene: TRBJ2-5
V gene: TRBV7-3
D gene: TRBD2
clone size: .
CDR3 protein: CASSLVGGAEETQYF
CDR3 DNA: TGTGCCAGCAGCTTAGTCGGGGGGGCGGAAGAGACCCAGTACTTC

J gene: TRBJ1-2
V gene: TRBV7-2
D gene: TRBD1
clone size: .
CDR3 protein: CASSSRQGLGYTF
CDR3 DNA: TGTGCCAGCAGCTCCAGACAGGGACTAGGCTACACCTTC

J gene: TRBJ2-5
V gene: TRBV29-1
D gene: .
clone size: .
CDR3 protein: CSVEKGRAETQYF
CDR3 DNA: TGCAGCGTTGAGAAAGGCAGGGCGGAGACCCAGTACTTC

J gene: TRBJ1-6
V gene: TRBV30
D gene: .
clone size: .
CDR3 protein: CAWSRDSLISYNSPLHF
CDR3 DNA: TGTGCCTGGAGCCGAGACAGCCTCATCTCCTATAATTCACCCCTCCACTTT

J gene: TRBJ2-2
V gene: TRBV7-9
D gene: TRBD2
clone size: .
CDR3 protein: CASSLLAGAGELFF
CDR3 DNA: TGTGCCAGCAGCTTGCTAGCGGGAGCCGGGGAGCTGTTTTTT

J gene: TRBJ1-1
V gene: TRBV5-5
D gene: .
clone size: .
CDR3 protein: CASSLGSDTEAFF
CDR3 DNA: TGTGCCAGCAGCCTTGGTTCCGACACTGAAGCTTTCTTT

J gene: TRBJ1-6
V gene: TRBV5-4
D gene: .
clone size: few
CDR3 protein: CASSLDRTHSPLHF
CDR3 DNA: TGTGCCAGCAGCTTGGACAGAACCCATTCACCCCTCCACTTT

J gene: TRBJ1-5
V gene: TRBV20-1
D gene: TRBD1
clone size: .
CDR3 protein: CSASGDRDLSNQPQHF
CDR3 DNA: TGCAGTGCTAGTGGGGACAGGGATCTTAGCAATCAGCCCCAGCATTTT

J gene: TRBJ1-3
V gene: TRBV7-2
D gene: .
clone size: .
CDR3 protein: CASSSSSSGNTIYF
CDR3 DNA: TGTGCCAGCAGCTCTTCGTCATCTGGAAACACCATATATTTT

J gene: TRBJ1-2
V gene: TRBV10-3
D gene: TRBD1
clone size: .
CDR3 protein: CAISELQGTVGYTF
CDR3 DNA: TGTGCCATCAGTGAGTTACAGGGGACCGTTGGCTACACCTTC

J gene: TRBJ1-1
V gene: TRBV19
D gene: .
clone size: .
CDR3 protein: CASGRGGSGTEAFF
CDR3 DNA: TGTGCCAGTGGTAGGGGGGGGTCGGGTACAGAAGCTTTCTTT

J gene: TRBJ2-5
V gene: TRBV7-9
D gene: .
clone size: .
CDR3 protein: CASSSWDKYQETQYF
CDR3 DNA: TGTGCCAGCAGCTCGTGGGACAAGTACCAAGAGACCCAGTACTTC

J gene: TRBJ1-5
V gene: TRBV2
D gene: TRBD1
clone size: .
CDR3 protein: CASSGDSNSNQPQHF
CDR3 DNA: TGTGCCAGCAGTGGGGACAGTAATAGCAATCAGCCCCAGCATTTT

J gene: TRBJ1-2
V gene: TRBV7-8
D gene: .
clone size: .
CDR3 protein: CASSFDSLQDYGYTF
CDR3 DNA: TGTGCCAGCAGCTTTGACAGCCTCCAGGATTATGGCTACACCTTC

J gene: TRBJ2-6
V gene: TRBV5-1
D gene: .
clone size: .
CDR3 protein: CASSSTGSGANVLTF
CDR3 DNA: TGCGCCAGCAGCAGCACTGGCTCTGGGGCCAACGTCCTGACTTTC

J gene: TRBJ2-3
V gene: TRBV7-2
D gene: TRBD2
clone size: .
CDR3 protein: CASSLMGGKDTQYF
CDR3 DNA: TGTGCCAGCAGCTTAATGGGAGGGAAGGATACGCAGTATTTT